A selection of T cell receptor beta chains follows, all from one sample in a study of tumor-infiltrating lymphocytes in localized non-small cell lung cancer. TCRdb's table, derived via immunoSEQ multiplex PCR, lists solely in-frame clones and lacks some. The sample has approximately 12,000 clones; around 64% are singletons. Material for sequencing was uninvolved lung tissue not adjacent to the tumor. These receptors came from a human donor with non-small cell lung cancer. Both conserved end residues are trimmed from each CDR3. The order of the fields is clone size, V gene, J gene, CDR3 length, CDR3 protein. Size is stated for part of the rows, as once, few or many counts, or as a class when the clone is expanded.

-	TRBV30	TRBJ1-5	12	AWCYRGAGQPQH
few	TRBV9	TRBJ2-7	12	ASSTGQGSYEQY
-	TRBV11-2	TRBJ2-3	13	ASSLDWGFLDTQY
few	TRBV11-3	TRBJ1-1	11	ASSSQGDTEAF
few	TRBV5-1	TRBJ1-1	12	ASSNPRGRTEAF
few	TRBV20-1	TRBJ2-5	9	SAGQGATQY
-	TRBV10-3	TRBJ2-5	13	AISESRQGMETQY
-	TRBV28	TRBJ1-1	11	ASWAGGDTEAF
few	TRBV4-3	TRBJ2-5	15	ASSQDLSERHQETQY
-	TRBV6-1	TRBJ2-1	12	ASSEARWGSEQF
-	TRBV19	TRBJ2-7	11	ASSLGLAYEQY
once	TRBV5-1	TRBJ1-4	12	ASTIGTGSEKLF
-	TRBV28	TRBJ2-2	17	ASSSWTSGRALNTGELF
few	TRBV29-1	TRBJ2-5	11	SGDEVGGETQY
-	TRBV10-3	TRBJ1-5	15	AISESGSSTRNQPQH
-	TRBV6-1	TRBJ1-2	13	ASSEHDSVPYGYT
-	TRBV25-1	TRBJ2-5	11	ASAPPIGETQY
-	TRBV10-1	TRBJ1-1	11	ASSAQRNTEAF
-	TRBV7-9	TRBJ1-1	11	ASSPTPVGEAF
-	TRBV5-1	TRBJ1-2	16	ASSFTGDVQGSNYGYT
-	TRBV7-2	TRBJ2-5	13	ASSQQGGGQETQY
once	TRBV5-1	TRBJ2-7	14	ASSLALSGRIDEQY
-	TRBV19	TRBJ1-5	12	ASSIDYSNQPQH
few	TRBV20-1	TRBJ1-2	9	SAPTEGGYT
-	TRBV7-2	TRBJ1-2	11	ASSVDRGGGYT
-	TRBV5-1	TRBJ1-6	15	ASSLAGTGGWNSPLH
few	TRBV7-2	TRBJ2-7	10	ASSLAGGGQY
once	TRBV6-4	TRBJ1-1	14	ASSKGGGPGNTEAF
few	TRBV7-6	TRBJ2-1	12	ASSLAGGINEQF
-	TRBV5-1	TRBJ2-5	15	ASSPGGRGGAPETQY
-	TRBV6-1	TRBJ2-3	12	ASSLQGASDTQY
-	TRBV6-5	TRBJ2-7	13	ASSPGQGIPYEQY
-	TRBV7-2	TRBJ1-1	12	ASSLAQLNTEAF
-	TRBV19	TRBJ1-1	10	ASSQQGTKAF
-	TRBV19	TRBJ2-7	11	ASSSQKGYEQY
-	TRBV7-2	TRBJ1-5	11	ASSRSAGEPQH
-	TRBV5-1	TRBJ2-3	14	ASSLGTSGFTDTQY
few	TRBV9	TRBJ2-2	16	ASSVGDNLLANTGELF
-	TRBV30	TRBJ1-4	11	AWSEGPNEKLF
-	TRBV19	TRBJ1-4	16	ASTPGGTGGRGMEKLF
-	TRBV16	TRBJ1-4	14	ASSPSTGSTNEKLF
-	TRBV5-5	TRBJ1-2	14	ASSFGDRGRNYGYT
once	TRBV7-8	TRBJ1-3	12	ASTRGRGGNTIY
-	TRBV27	TRBJ2-1	12	ASSLSAGYNEQF
medium-sized	TRBV10-2	TRBJ2-1	11	ASRRLDYNEQF
-	TRBV5-1	TRBJ1-1	11	ASRRDMNTEAF
-	TRBV4-2	TRBJ1-6	17	ASSQDSPRDSGVISPLH
-	TRBV15	TRBJ2-6	11	ATSTSGANVLT
once	TRBV7-9	TRBJ2-3	13	ASSLTSGGTDTQY
few	TRBV29-1	TRBJ2-7	12	SVAKDTNSYEQY
-	TRBV7-9	TRBJ1-5	13	ASSPRGGGNQPQH
large	TRBV2	TRBJ2-2	15	ASTTPRDSTNTGELF
few	TRBV7-2	TRBJ1-1	12	ASSLRRAGYEAF
-	TRBV7-6	TRBJ2-1	12	ASSQDGTIDEQF
few	TRBV18	TRBJ1-2	11	ASSRGQGYGYT
-	TRBV15	TRBJ1-1	14	ATSSMGQTPNTEAF
-	TRBV7-2	TRBJ2-4	11	ASSLTEGNIQY
few	TRBV5-4	TRBJ2-7	11	ASSTGQHYEQY